This T cell receptor (beta chain) is from a study of cytomegalovirus exposure and HLA in healthy donors. Produced via immunoSEQ multiplex PCR; TCRdb's table is partial and in-frame only. The table includes 260,000 or so clones, approximately 90% detected once. The TCR sequence derives from a man younger than 35 in good health and CMV-seronegative. The sample taken for sequencing was PBMCs.

The CDR3 reads CASSTGPVDYGYTF. For the CDR3, the DNA is TGCGCCAGCAGCACAGGGCCGGTTGACTATGGCTACACCTTC. The V and J genes are TRBV5-1 and TRBJ1-2, with a possible D match to TRBD1 (6 bases). Trimming stripped 4 bases from V and 3 bases from J, with 13 bases between. This CDR3 is built from 14 residues. CDR1 and CDR2 (germline): SGHRS, YFSETQ.